Sequencing of this T cell receptor beta chain was carried out in a study of shared clonotypes between healthy human individuals. Every donor, a Caucasian adult, lived in Nashville, Tennessee. The quantity of DNA used in unsorted PBMC replicate PCRs was approximately 300 ng, corresponding to tens of thousands of T cell genomes. In the original workflow: ImmunoSEQ supplied junction-only sequences lacking quality scores, so filtering was different. Assay used: immunoSEQ multiplex PCR; TCRdb lists only in-frame clones, some missing. The DNA gave D and trimming, while V, J and clone size come from that table. Of approximately 500,000 clones detected, about 72% appear once; the ten largest clones hold approximately 12%. A note on this clone: Its antigen is unknown.

CDR3 length: 11 residues. The V gene's germline CDR1 is MDHEN and CDR2 SYDVKM. Trimming stripped 6 bases from V and 3 bases from J, with 6 bases between. General observations from the study: Clonotype sharing among the donors was expected to vary with sequencing depth.

J is TRBJ2-7 and V is TRBV28; D ambiguous. This TCR was sampled from a middle-aged woman in good health. Some clones in this sample may be carry-over from other donors' samples. Sample: PBMCs. CDR3 sequence reads: CASRVGYEQYF. The CDR3 nucleotides read TGTGCCAGCAGGGTGGGCTACGAGCAGTACTTC.